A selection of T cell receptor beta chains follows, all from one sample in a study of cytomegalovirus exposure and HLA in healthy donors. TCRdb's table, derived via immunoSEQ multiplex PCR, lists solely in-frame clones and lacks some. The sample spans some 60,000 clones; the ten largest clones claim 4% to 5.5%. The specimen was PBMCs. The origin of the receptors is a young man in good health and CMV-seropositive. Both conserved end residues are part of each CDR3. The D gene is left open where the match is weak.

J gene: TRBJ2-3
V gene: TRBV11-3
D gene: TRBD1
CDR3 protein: CASSDRVADTQYF
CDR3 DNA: TGTGCCAGCAGCGACAGGGTCGCAGATACGCAGTATTTT

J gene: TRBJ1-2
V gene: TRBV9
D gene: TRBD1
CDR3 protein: CASSADRGLANYGYTF
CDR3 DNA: TGTGCCAGCAGCGCCGACAGGGGCCTAGCTAACTATGGCTACACCTTC

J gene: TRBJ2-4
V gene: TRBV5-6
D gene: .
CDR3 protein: CASSFFSKNIQYF
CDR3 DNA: TGTGCCAGCAGCTTTTTTAGCAAAAACATTCAGTACTTC

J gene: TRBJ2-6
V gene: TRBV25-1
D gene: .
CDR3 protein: CASSEGGAGANVLTF
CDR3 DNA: TGTGCCAGCAGTGAGGGAGGCGCTGGGGCCAACGTCCTGACTTTC

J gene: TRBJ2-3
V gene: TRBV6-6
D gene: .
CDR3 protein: CASSPGQSLDTQYF
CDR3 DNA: TGTGCCAGCAGTCCAGGGCAAAGCTTAGATACGCAGTATTTT

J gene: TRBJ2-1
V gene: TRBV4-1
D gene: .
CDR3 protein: CASSTRREKNNEQFF
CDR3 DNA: TGCGCCAGCAGCACAAGGAGGGAGAAGAACAATGAGCAGTTCTTC

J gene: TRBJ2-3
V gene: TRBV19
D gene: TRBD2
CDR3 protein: CASSMRGSSTDTQYF
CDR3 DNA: TGTGCCAGTAGTATGCGCGGGAGTAGCACAGATACGCAGTATTTT

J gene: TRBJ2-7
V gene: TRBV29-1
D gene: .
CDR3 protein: CSVVTGLSQLGYEQYF
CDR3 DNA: TGCAGCGTTGTCACAGGGTTGTCGCAACTCGGGTACGAGCAGTACTTC

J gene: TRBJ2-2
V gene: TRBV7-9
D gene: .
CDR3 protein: CASSFGGRTGELFF
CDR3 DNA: TGTGCCAGCAGCTTTGGGGGCCGGACCGGGGAGCTGTTTTTT

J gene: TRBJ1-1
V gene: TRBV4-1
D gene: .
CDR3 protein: CASSQDWVEVDTEAFF
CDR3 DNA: TGCGCCAGCAGCCAAGATTGGGTGGAGGTCGACACTGAAGCTTTCTTT

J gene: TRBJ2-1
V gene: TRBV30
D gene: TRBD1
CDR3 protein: CAWMPGTGAYNEQFF
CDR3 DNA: TGTGCCTGGATGCCCGGGACAGGGGCCTACAATGAGCAGTTCTTC

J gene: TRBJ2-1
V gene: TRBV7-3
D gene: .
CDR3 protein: CASSLGGPDNEQFF
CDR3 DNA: TGTGCCAGCAGCTTGGGGGGGCCCGACAATGAGCAGTTCTTC

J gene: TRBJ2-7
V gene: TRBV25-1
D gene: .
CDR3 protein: CASSGLAYEQYF
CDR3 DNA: TGTGCCAGCAGTGGACTAGCCTACGAGCAGTACTTC

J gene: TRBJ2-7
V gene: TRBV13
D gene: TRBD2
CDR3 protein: CASSSPSGPYEQYF
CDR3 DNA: TGTGCCAGCAGCTCGCCTAGCGGCCCCTACGAGCAGTACTTC

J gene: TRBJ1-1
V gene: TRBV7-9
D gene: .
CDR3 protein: CASSLVGGMGTEAFF
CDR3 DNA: TGTGCCAGCAGCTTAGTTGGGGGGATGGGCACTGAAGCTTTCTTT

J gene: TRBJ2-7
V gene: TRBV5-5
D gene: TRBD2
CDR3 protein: CASSLPTSGGSYEQYF
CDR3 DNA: TGTGCCAGCAGCTTGCCCACTAGCGGGGGCAGCTACGAGCAGTACTTC

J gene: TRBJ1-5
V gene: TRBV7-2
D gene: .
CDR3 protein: CASSLKGNQPQHF
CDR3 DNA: TGTGCCAGCAGCCTTAAGGGGAATCAGCCCCAGCATTTT

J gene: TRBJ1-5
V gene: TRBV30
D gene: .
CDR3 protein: CAWSSLQSNQPQHF
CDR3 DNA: TGTGCCTGGAGTTCACTACAAAGCAATCAGCCCCAGCATTTT